This is a list of T cell receptor beta chains from one sample in a study of early T cells in non-severe SARS-CoV-2 infection. TCRdb re-derived calls from the 5' RACE reads in MiXCR, one entry per CDR3 protein. The sample holds some 87,000 distinct CDR3 sequences; 9% to 14% are singletons and the top ten take approximately 2.5%. The sample consisted of whole blood. The receptor source for this set is an adult who was a healthcare worker with PCR-confirmed SARS-CoV-2 infection or an uninfected control (not recorded which). The CDR3 runs from the conserved cysteine through the conserved F or W. A D gene is named only where the DNA matches it firmly. Size is omitted from some rows. Given values are once, few, many or a class for expanded clones.

d_call j_call v_call cdr3_length clone_size cdr3_aa cdr3_nt
TRBD1 TRBJ1-1 TRBV5-1 15 NA CASSSGGAMNTEAFF TGCGCCAGCAGCTCAGGGGGCGCGATGAACACTGAAGCTTTCTTT
NA TRBJ2-7 TRBV6-5 14 few CASSFRQHSYEQYF TGTGCCAGCAGTTTTCGACAGCACTCCTACGAGCAGTACTTC
NA TRBJ1-5 TRBV6-5 15 few CASKNSGGDNQPQHF TGTGCCAGCAAAAACTCTGGGGGAGACAATCAGCCCCAGCATTTT
NA TRBJ1-2 TRBV7-9 12 few CASSVQGYGYTF TGTGCCAGCAGCGTACAGGGCTATGGCTACACCTTC
TRBD2 TRBJ2-7 TRBV15 13 NA CATSRVMGGEQYF TGTGCCACCAGCAGAGTCATGGGGGGGGAGCAGTACTTC
NA TRBJ2-2 TRBV28 15 NA CASSLPGQNTGELFF TGTGCCAGCAGTTTACCGGGACAAAACACCGGGGAGCTGTTTTTT
NA TRBJ2-7 TRBV7-9 14 few CASSLTLPGDEQYF TGTGCCAGCAGCTTAACCCTTCCAGGGGACGAGCAGTACTTC
TRBD2 TRBJ2-7 TRBV20-1 13 many CSAEPSSGYEQYF TGCAGTGCTGAGCCGAGTAGCGGGTACGAGCAGTACTTC
NA TRBJ2-2 TRBV6-4 14 many CASSEYLYTGELFF TGTGCCAGCAGTGAGTACCTTTACACCGGGGAGCTGTTTTTT
NA TRBJ2-1 TRBV27 13 many CASSLGQGYEQFF TGTGCCAGCAGTTTAGGGCAGGGCTATGAGCAGTTCTTC
NA TRBJ2-7 TRBV7-8 15 NA CASSPPGGTGYEQYF TGTGCCAGCAGCCCACCGGGGGGAACAGGGTACGAGCAGTACTTC
TRBD2 TRBJ2-1 TRBV7-8 15 NA CASSPGASGSNEQFF TGTGCCAGCAGCCCAGGGGCTAGCGGGAGCAATGAGCAGTTCTTC
TRBD1 TRBJ2-7 TRBV4-2 16 many CASSQDLRDRGYEQYF TGTGCCAGCAGCCAAGATCTTCGGGACAGGGGCTACGAGCAGTACTTC
NA TRBJ2-7 TRBV6-2/TRBV6-3 16 once CASSLRLAGGIGEQYF TGTGCCAGCAGTCTTCGACTAGCAGGGGGGATAGGCGAGCAGTACTTC
NA TRBJ2-7 TRBV29-1 10 NA CSAFDNEQYF TGCAGCGCATTCGACAACGAGCAGTACTTC
TRBD1 TRBJ2-4 TRBV27 19 NA CASSLTAGTGFPSKNIQYF TGTGCCAGCAGTTTAACGGCTGGGACAGGGTTTCCATCCAAAAACATTCAGTACTTC
NA TRBJ1-2 TRBV7-9 14 many CASSLGAGNHGYTF TGTGCCAGCAGCTTAGGGGCCGGGAACCACGGCTACACCTTC
NA TRBJ1-2 TRBV5-1 14 NA CASSPAGTNYGYTF TGCGCCAGCAGCCCCGCGGGCACTAACTATGGCTACACCTTC
NA TRBJ2-3 TRBV2 13 many CARESRPTDTQYF TGTGCCAGGGAAAGTAGGCCTACAGATACGCAGTATTTT
NA TRBJ1-5 TRBV19 17 many CASSIGQRVGSNQPQHF TGTGCCAGTAGTATCGGTCAACGGGTAGGGAGCAATCAGCCCCAGCATTTT
NA TRBJ2-2 TRBV27 13 few CASSSQGLGELFF TGTGCCAGCAGTTCGCAGGGTCTCGGGGAGCTGTTTTTT
NA TRBJ2-3 TRBV24-1 15 few CATSDPARTTDTQYF TGTGCCACCAGTGATCCGGCTAGGACGACAGATACGCAGTATTTT
NA TRBJ2-5 TRBV18 19 many CASSPFPRTQLGSQETQYF TGTGCCAGCTCACCATTTCCTAGGACGCAGCTCGGCAGCCAAGAGACCCAGTACTTC
TRBD2 TRBJ2-3 TRBV7-2 17 many CASSLGYQRGGTDTQYF TGTGCCAGCAGCTTAGGTTACCAGCGGGGGGGCACAGATACGCAGTATTTT
NA TRBJ2-2 TRBV5-1 16 many CASSLVSGRAAGELFF TGCGCCAGCAGCTTGGTGTCGGGACGGGCGGCCGGGGAGCTGTTTTTT
TRBD1 TRBJ1-4 TRBV2 13 many CASTTGTVEKLFF TGTGCCAGCACTACCGGGACAGTTGAAAAACTGTTTTTT
NA TRBJ1-5 TRBV4-1 16 many CASSGVATVGNQPQHF TGCGCCAGCAGCGGAGTTGCGACAGTTGGCAATCAGCCCCAGCATTTT
NA TRBJ1-2 TRBV29-1 14 many CSTEREGNLYGYTF TGCAGCACTGAGAGGGAGGGCAACTTATATGGCTACACCTTC
NA TRBJ1-5 TRBV19 13 many CASMRDSNQPQHF TGTGCCAGTATGAGAGATAGCAATCAGCCCCAGCATTTT
NA TRBJ2-5 TRBV3-1 17 NA CASSPGQGGNPQETQYF TGTGCCAGCAGCCCCGGACAGGGAGGGAACCCGCAAGAGACCCAGTACTTC
TRBD1 TRBJ2-7 TRBV18 16 NA CASSPSLGTGFYEQYF TGTGCCAGCTCACCGTCTCTCGGGACAGGGTTCTACGAGCAGTACTTC
TRBD2 TRBJ2-1 TRBV20-1 21 few CSARGPPPGGREDRNYNEQFF TGCAGTGCTAGAGGGCCCCCCCCGGGCGGGAGGGAGGATCGGAACTACAATGAGCAGTTCTTC
NA TRBJ1-4 TRBV11-2 15 many CASSLDGPSWEKLFF TGTGCCAGCAGCTTAGACGGACCGAGTTGGGAAAAACTGTTTTTT
NA TRBJ1-1 TRBV18 16 NA CASSPRQGGMNTEAFF TGTGCCAGCTCACCAAGGCAGGGAGGAATGAACACTGAAGCTTTCTTT
NA TRBJ2-7 TRBV20-1 14 few CSAETVQSSYEQYF TGCAGTGCGGAGACGGTTCAAAGTTCCTACGAGCAGTACTTC
NA TRBJ1-5 TRBV28 12 many CASSPLRQPQHF TGTGCCAGCAGTCCCCTTAGGCAGCCCCAGCATTTT